The source of this TCR beta chain is a study of blood T cell repertoires in COVID-19. Study summary: Acute-phase and convalescent COVID-19 samples originated in the United States, Italy and Spain. Nucleic acid was either cDNA or gDNA, and it came from T cells, B-cell-depleted T cells, or PBMCs.

The authors' processing: Amplification with reference gene primers provided the estimates of nucleated cell counts. Method: immunoSEQ multiplex PCR; TCRdb's copy keeps in-frame clones and lacks some. The V and J calls and clone size are taken from that table; D and trimming were inferred from the DNA. In the table there are fewer than 130,000 clones, 87% of which are singletons. With V trimmed by 6 bases and J by 4 bases, 5 bases remained unmatched. Looked up from germline, CDR1 is MDHEN and CDR2 is SYDVKM. The length of the CDR3 is 13 residues. Material for sequencing was peripheral blood. This receptor was obtained from a human donor in a cohort sampled during active COVID-19. The chain is built from TRBV28 and TRBJ1-2, with 7 bases that match TRBD1. CDR3 coding DNA: TGTGCCAGCAGCTCGACAGGGTCCTATGGCTACACCTTC. Translating gives CASSSTGSYGYTF.